The 23 T cell receptor beta chains given below trace back to one sample, sequenced in a study of cytomegalovirus exposure and HLA in healthy donors. The PCR contained 60 Vbeta and 13 Jbeta primers. Clones were read by immunoSEQ multiplex PCR, and TCRdb kept only the in-frame ones, dropping some. This table has some 99,000 clones, roughly 76% appearing once. Sequenced: PBMCs. The receptor set was obtained from a man in his forties in good health and CMV-seronegative.

The rearrangement links TRBV7-8 to TRBJ2-7; TRBD2 aligns across 9 bases. The CDR3 has 16 amino acids. The V and J ends lost 5 bases and 3 bases, in that order; junction bases with no gene match: 11. CDR1 SGHVS and CDR2 FQNEAQ come from the germline V gene. This CDR3 is CASSPSSASGNYEQYF. The CDR3 DNA is TGTGCCAGCAGCCCCTCGTCGGCTAGCGGGAACTACGAGCAGTACTTC.

Worth noting for this clone: An end of the junction differs from the germline gene, which may be a read error. The rearrangement uses TRBV7-9 and TRBJ1-1; TRBD1 agrees at 9 bases. The length of the CDR3 is 14 residues. Germline CDR1 reads SEHNR; CDR2 reads FQNEAQ (reference sequence). CDR3 amino acids: CSSSSQGANTEAFF. CDR3 DNA sequence: TGTTCCAGCAGCTCACAGGGGGCGAACACTGAAGCTTTCTTT.

The V call is TRBV27, the J call TRBJ2-7, with a weak D call TRBD1 (5 bases). The CDR3 has 13 amino acids. Germline V gene data show CDR1 as MNHEY and CDR2 as SMNVEV (reference sequence). The V gene lost 0 bases and the J gene lost 2 bases, with 5 bases spanning the gap. The CDR3 region is CASSLSGAYEQYF. CDR3 bases: TGTGCCAGCAGTTTATCAGGGGCCTACGAGCAGTACTTC.

The J gene is TRBJ2-7, the V gene TRBV18; tentatively, D is TRBD1 (5 bases). Per the germline V gene, CDR1 is KGHSH and CDR2 is LQKENI. Between the trimmed V and J ends, which lost 3 bases and 6 bases, there was a span of 9 bases. This CDR3 has 12 residues. In DNA form, the CDR3 reads TGTGCCAGCTCACCGTGGGGCGGCGAGCAGTACTTC. This sequence encodes CASSPWGGEQYF.

This clone has only a few counts. The chain uses TRBV5-1 and TRBJ1-1; 7 nucleotides align to TRBD1. After removal of 1 base from V and 1 base from J, the junction contained 4 bases not matched to a gene. Per germline, CDR1 SGHRS and CDR2 YFSETQ. This CDR3 comprises 15 residues. The CDR3 loop reads CASSLHRDRNTEAFF. For the CDR3, the DNA is TGCGCCAGCAGCTTGCACCGGGACAGGAACACTGAAGCTTTCTTT.

The V and J genes are TRBV19 and TRBJ2-1, with D perhaps TRBD1 (6 bases). The germline CDR1 and CDR2 sequences are LNHDA and SQIVND (reference sequence). V shed 4 bases and J shed 7 bases, with 11 bases lying between them. The CDR3 totals 13 residues. For the CDR3, the DNA is TGTGCCAGTAGTACCAAACAGGGAAATGAGCAGTTCTTC. It yields the protein CASSTKQGNEQFF.

CDR3 sequence reads: CASSPPRASGRSYNEQFF. DNA for the CDR3: TGTGCCAGCAGCCCCCCCAGAGCCAGCGGGAGATCCTACAATGAGCAGTTCTTC. This chain links TRBV7-9 with TRBJ2-1, with 8 bases fitting TRBD2. Trimming at V came to 5 bases and at J to 1 base, leaving 13 bases not matched to a gene. The germline V gene encodes CDR1 SEHNR and CDR2 FQNEAQ (reference sequence). There are 18 residues in the CDR3.

The V call is TRBV5-5, the J call TRBJ2-3, with TRBD2 matching 7 bases. The trim removed 3 bases at V and 0 bases at J, leaving 7 bases unmatched. The CDR3 has 16 amino acids. Per germline, CDR1 SGHKS and CDR2 YYEKEE (reference sequence). The CDR3 region has the DNA TGTGCCAGCAGCTCCCTCTCGCGGGGGAGCACAGATACGCAGTATTTT. As protein: CASSSLSRGSTDTQYF.

CDR3 bases: TGTGCCATCCATCAAACAGGGGTCGCGAACACTGAAGCTTTCTTT. Protein: CAIHQTGVANTEAFF. The chain combines TRBV2 with TRBJ1-1, with 7 bases aligning to TRBD1. Germline CDR1 SNHLY, CDR2 FYNNEI. There are 15 residues in the CDR3. Losses at the gene ends were 10 bases for V and 1 base for J; bases not matched to a gene: 12.

J is TRBJ2-2 and V is TRBV19; 9 bases are a match to TRBD2. Trimming removed 3 bases from V and 7 bases from J; junction bases left unmatched: 9. CDR3 length: 16 amino acids. The germline V gene encodes CDR1 LNHDA and CDR2 SQIVND (reference sequence). Written as DNA, the CDR3 is TGTGCCAGTAGTATTGGCAGCGGGAGGTTTGACGGGGAGCTGTTTTTT. It specifies CASSIGSGRFDGELFF.

The rearrangement links TRBV19 to TRBJ2-1; 9 bases match TRBD2. Germline V gives CDR1 LNHDA, CDR2 SQIVND (reference sequence). CDR3 length: 19 residues. The trim removed 1 base at V and 5 bases at J, leaving 15 bases unmatched. CDR3 bases: TGTGCCAGTAGTATAGGTTTGGTTCTGGCGGGAGGGTGGGACAATGAGCAGTTCTTC. Encoded protein: CASSIGLVLAGGWDNEQFF. The entire variable domain, with the rest obtained from reference TRBV19 and TRBJ2-1, is as follows: DGGITQSPKYLFRKEGQNVTLSCEQNLNHDAMYWYRQDPGQGLRLIYYSQIVNDFQKGDIAEGYSVSREKKESFPLTVTSAQKNPTAFYLCASSIGLVLAGGWDNEQFFGPGTRLTVL.

The V and J genes are TRBV6-6 and TRBJ2-5; the D gene is possibly TRBD2 (6 bases). V was trimmed by 8 bases and J by 2 bases, leaving 12 bases between them. This CDR3 has 13 residues. The germline gives CDR1 MNHNY, CDR2 SVGAGI (reference sequence). The chain's CDR3 is CASSLTRQETQYF. The CDR3 DNA sequence: TGTGCCAGCTCATTGACTAGACAAGAGACCCAGTACTTC.

DNA for the CDR3: TGTGCCAGCAGCCCTAGCGGGAGTCTGAATGAGCAGTTCTTC. This gives the protein CASSPSGSLNEQFF. The V call is TRBV28, the J call TRBJ2-1; TRBD2 aligns across 10 bases. The V and J ends lost 6 bases and 7 bases, in that order; junction bases with no gene match: 6. CDR1 and CDR2 from the germline V gene are MDHEN and SYDVKM. The CDR3 has 14 residues. Together with reference TRBV28 and TRBJ2-1, the CDR3 gives the full variable domain: DVKVTQSSRYLVKRTGEKVFLECVQDMDHENMFWYRQDPGLGLRLIYFSYDVKMKEKGDIPEGYSVSREKKERFSLILESASTNQTSMYLCASSPSGSLNEQFFGPGTRLTVL.

The genes are TRBV7-9 and TRBJ1-1; no clear D. The V end lost 6 bases, the J end lost 1 base, and 6 bases lay between the germline ends. The CDR3 loop spans 12 amino acids. Germline assignment: CDR1 SEHNR and CDR2 FQNEAQ (reference sequence). The CDR3 here is CASRPGNTEAFF. Here the CDR3 DNA reads TGTGCCAGCAGGCCCGGGAACACTGAAGCTTTCTTT.

This clone appeared a few times. The genes are TRBV5-1 and TRBJ2-3; the D gene is possibly TRBD1 (8 bases). Germline V gene lookup returns CDR1 SGHRS and CDR2 YFSETQ. CDR3 length: 14 amino acids. Trimming pared 0 bases from V and 6 bases from J, leaving 11 bases between. CDR3 in amino acids: CASSLEQGGDTQYF. CDR3 nucleotide sequence: TGCGCCAGCAGCTTGGAACAGGGGGGGGATACGCAGTATTTT.

Note on this clone: The same CDR3 arises from other DNA sequences in this sample as well. CDR3 loop: CASSSFYEQYF. For the CDR3, the DNA is TGTGCCAGCAGCTCATTTTACGAGCAGTACTTC. The chain employs TRBV11-2 and TRBJ2-7; unclear D gene. V gave up 4 bases and J gave up 4 bases, with 5 bases separating them. Germline V lookup: CDR1 SGHAT, CDR2 FQNNGV. This CDR3 is built from 11 residues.

The chain joins TRBV5-3 to TRBJ2-7, with 8 positions matching TRBD2. TRBV5-3 is classed as an ORF, of uncertain function. With 5 bases clipped from V and 6 bases from J, the junction kept 16 bases outside the gene matches. The CDR3 extends over 16 amino acids. The CDR3 nucleotides read TGTGCCAGAAGTTACAATGGGAGCGGGAGAAGGGGCGAGCAGTACTTC. Translation gives CARSYNGSGRRGEQYF.

This sequence joins TRBV15 and TRBJ2-2, with TRBD2 matching 9 bases. The V gene's germline CDR1 is LNHNV and CDR2 YYDKDF (reference sequence). The CDR3 contains 16 residues. J gave up 4 bases and V 1 base, and 4 bases lay outside the gene matches. The CDR3 bases are TGTGCCACCAGCAGAGGGCGGGAGGGCCTCACCGGGGAGCTGTTTTTT. Its protein product is CATSRGREGLTGELFF.

A few counts support this clone. The DNA for the CDR3 is TGTGCCAGCAACCGGTACAGGGGCCTTCAAGAGACCCAGTACTTC. Its translation is CASNRYRGLQETQYF. The chain couples TRBV6-4 to TRBJ2-5; 7 nucleotides match TRBD1. The ends lost 7 bases at V and 2 bases at J; junction bases unmatched: 10. Germline V gives CDR1 MRHNA, CDR2 SNTAGT. The CDR3 runs to 15 residues.

V gene TRBV5-6 combines with J gene TRBJ2-7; 9 nucleotides align to TRBD1. Per the germline V gene, CDR1 is SGHDT and CDR2 is YYEEEE. The CDR3 loop spans 16 amino acids. The V segment lost 4 bases and the J segment 6 bases; nucleotides outside the gene matches: 14. The CDR3 DNA sequence: TGTGCCAGCAGCCCCGGGTTTCGGGACAGGGTCTCCGAGCAGTACTTC. It yields the protein CASSPGFRDRVSEQYF.

The J gene is TRBJ2-2, the V gene TRBV29-1; tentatively, D is TRBD2 (6 bases). The CDR3 spans 14 residues. Germline assignment: CDR1 SQVTM and CDR2 ANQGSEA. Trimming shortened V by 4 bases and J by 0 bases, and 9 bases separated the two germline ends. The CDR3 nucleotides are TGCAGCGTTGTTGGCGGGACGAACACCGGGGAGCTGTTTTTT. Translated, it gives CSVVGGTNTGELFF.

This clone was detected only once. The rearrangement uses TRBV30 and TRBJ2-2; 7 nucleotides match TRBD2. V was pared by 5 bases and J by 6 bases, with 9 bases of the junction left unmatched. In germline, CDR1 is GTSNPN, CDR2 SVGIG (reference sequence). The CDR3 spans 14 residues. In DNA form, the CDR3 reads TGTGCCTGGGGGGGGGTAAGGGGATCCGGGGAGCTGTTTTTT. Translated: CAWGGVRGSGELFF. Complete variable domain (other parts from reference TRBV30 and TRBJ2-2): SQTIHQWPATLVQPVGSPLSLECTVEGTSNPNLYWYRQAAGRGLQLLFYSVGIGQISSEVPQNLSASRPQDRQFILSSKKLLLSDSGFYLCAWGGVRGSGELFFGEGSRLTVL.

This sequence joins TRBV5-4 and TRBJ1-1; D is possibly TRBD1 (5 bases). Trimming cost V 5 bases and J 5 bases, with 13 bases left between them. Germline CDR1 SGHNT, CDR2 YYREEE (reference sequence). The CDR3 loop spans 13 amino acids. The CDR3 spells CASSLGGGTEAFF. In nucleotides, the CDR3 is TGTGCCAGCAGTCTGGGGGGGGGAACTGAAGCTTTCTTT.